These 5 T cell receptor beta chains came from one sample sequenced in a study of regulatory T cells in long-lasting Graves disease. Sequencing libraries for TCR beta were prepared with iRepertoire HTBI primers and Arm-PCR of CDR3 regions. TCRdb re-analysed the multiplex PCR reads in MiXCR, keeping a single row per CDR3 protein. The sample includes hundreds of thousands of distinct CDR3 sequences, about 16% of them seen just once. Time point given: newly diagnosed GD, antithyroid drugs for less than 3 months. PBMCs were the source of the RNA used for TCR sequencing. This same sample was also taken into another study, of T cells in Graves' hyperthyroidism and ophthalmopathy.

The sample in question was peripheral blood mononuclear cells (PBMCs), obtained at new diagnosis, from a patient treated with antithyroid drugs. These receptors originate from a woman in her forties or fifties with Graves disease.

The V and J genes are TRBV20-1 and TRBJ1-6, with TRBD1 identical over 10 bases. The V segment lost 6 bases and the J segment 10 bases; nucleotides outside the gene matches: 9. Germline loops: CDR1 DFQATT, CDR2 SNEGSKA (reference sequence). There are 14 residues in the CDR3. Here the CDR3 reads CSAAYGTGESPLHF. In DNA form, the CDR3 reads TGCAGTGCCGCCTATGGGACAGGGGAATCACCCCTCCACTTT.

This clonotype was detected a few times. J is TRBJ2-7 and V is TRBV7-8; a weak D match, TRBD2 (7 bases). The V gene lost 4 bases and the J gene lost 2 bases, with 12 bases spanning the gap. The CDR3 has 14 residues. Looked up from germline, CDR1 is SGHVS and CDR2 is FQNEAQ. This CDR3 reads CASSSRGAAYEQYF. DNA for the CDR3: TGTGCCAGCAGCTCACGGGGGGCAGCCTACGAGCAGTACTTC.

The J gene is TRBJ1-2, the V gene TRBV14; 11 bases are shared with TRBD1. Germline CDR1 is SGHDN and CDR2 is FVKESK. The CDR3 extends over 15 amino acids. J lost 8 bases, V lost 1 base, and 6 bases had no gene match. CDR3 loop: CASSQVGQGARGYTF. CDR3 in DNA: TGTGCCAGCAGCCAAGTCGGACAGGGGGCAAGAGGCTACACCTTC.

This clonotype was observed many times. This chain joins TRBV28 and TRBJ1-1; the match to TRBD1 covers 10 bases. From germline, CDR1 is MDHEN and CDR2 SYDVKM. There are 15 residues in the CDR3. The J segment lost 8 bases and the V segment lost 6 bases, leaving 12 bases of the junction unmatched. The CDR3 DNA sequence: TGTGCCAGCAGCTTTCTGGGGGGACAGGGGACCGAAGCTTTCTTT. It is translated as CASSFLGGQGTEAFF.

This clonotype was seen ten or more times. The chain recombines TRBV11-2 with TRBJ2-7; D remains unclear. Germline-derived CDR1 and CDR2 are SGHAT and FQNNGV. V lost 5 bases and J 3 bases, leaving 8 bases between the germline ends. The CDR3 is 12 amino acids. CDR3 region: CASSPTHYEQYF. CDR3 in DNA: TGTGCCAGCAGCCCTACTCACTACGAGCAGTACTTC.